This T cell receptor beta chain was recorded in a study of T cell repertoires in cytomegalovirus infection. Trimming took off 5 bases at V and 0 bases at J, with 14 bases between the two ends. Germline V lookup: CDR1 LGHNT, CDR2 FRNRAP. The CDR3 runs to 15 residues. Notes on this clonotype: Its antigen remains unidentified.

TCRdb re-called the reads through MiXCR, storing one row per CDR3 protein. The sample holds under 150,000 distinct CDR3 sequences; around 30% are singletons and the top ten take less than 45%. J is TRBJ2-7 and V is TRBV12-5; no reliable D call. This receptor was taken from a human donor in good health (CMV status not recorded). Some clones in this sample may be carry-over from other donors' samples. The sequencing here drew on CD8+ T cells from cultured PBMCs, taken from culture after CMV antigen stimulation. The CDR3 DNA is TGTGCTAGTGGTCCCCCCAGCAGGAGCTCCTACGAGCAGTACTTC. Translated: CASGPPSRSSYEQYF.